This T cell receptor beta chain was identified during a study of CD8 T cells in Susac syndrome. RNA was extracted with the RNeasy kit, and a quantity of roughly 0.5 to 1 ug was reverse transcribed using random hexamers. TCRdb re-called the immunoSEQ multiplex PCR reads through MiXCR, storing one row per CDR3 protein. This table holds about 120,000 distinct CDR3 sequences, 85% to 95% found once. CDR3 length: 13 residues. V gave up 2 bases and J gave up 6 bases, with 10 bases separating them. Germline values: CDR1 SNHLY, CDR2 FYNNEI. The table lists this clonotype with a count of one. The V gene is TRBV2, the J gene TRBJ1-2; the D gene is possibly TRBD1 (5 bases). The sample taken for sequencing was CD4+ T cells from PBMCs. The origin of this receptor is a human donor in good health. The CDR3 loop is CASSERTRDGYTF. The CDR3, as DNA: TGTGCCAGCAGTGAAAGGACACGAGATGGCTACACCTTC.